A selection of T cell receptor beta chains follows, all from one sample in a study of tumor-infiltrating lymphocytes in primary liver carcinoma. In TCRdb, the multiplex PCR reads were re-called with MiXCR into one record per CDR3 protein. The table shows approximately 110,000 distinct CDR3 sequences, with under 65% occurring only once. Sequenced input: liver tumor tissue from sampling region 3. Source of these receptors: a woman aged 60 to 75 with primary liver carcinoma and hepatitis B virus infection. CDR3s include the opening cysteine and the closing phenylalanine or tryptophan. Each record gives: D gene, V gene, CDR3 length, clone size, J gene, CDR3 DNA, CDR3 protein. The D gene is left open where the match is weak. Clone size appears in some rows only: once, few, many, or a class for an expanded clone.

D: -; V: TRBV7-9; length: 15; size: -; J: TRBJ1-2; DNA: TGTGCCAGCAGCTTAGATAGGTCAGGACGTGAAGGCTACACCTTC; CDR3: CASSLDRSGREGYTF
D: -; V: TRBV5-1; length: 15; size: -; J: TRBJ1-3; DNA: TGCGCCAGCAGCTCGGGACGTAGCTCTGGAAACACCATATATTTT; CDR3: CASSSGRSSGNTIYF
D: -; V: TRBV12-3/TRBV12-4; length: 13; size: many; J: TRBJ1-1; DNA: TGTGCCAGCAGTTTTAACGGGTTCACTGAAGCTTTCTTT; CDR3: CASSFNGFTEAFF
D: TRBD2; V: TRBV18; length: 17; size: -; J: TRBJ2-7; DNA: TGTGCCAGCTCACGGTGGACTAGCGGGAGTGTCTCCTACGAGCAGTACTTC; CDR3: CASSRWTSGSVSYEQYF
D: -; V: TRBV29-1; length: 12; size: many; J: TRBJ2-3; DNA: TGCAGCGTTGACGGTGAAGCAGATACGCAGTATTTT; CDR3: CSVDGEADTQYF
D: TRBD2; V: TRBV29-1; length: 17; size: many; J: TRBJ2-5; DNA: TGCAGCGTTGAAGAACGCGCTAGCGGGAGCAGTTTAGAGACCCAGTACTTC; CDR3: CSVEERASGSSLETQYF
D: -; V: TRBV5-1; length: 13; size: -; J: TRBJ2-7; DNA: TGCGTCAGAACCGGGACTCCCCTCTACGAGCAGTACTTC; CDR3: CVRTGTPLYEQYF
D: TRBD2; V: TRBV28; length: 18; size: -; J: TRBJ2-1; DNA: TGTGCCAGCAGTTGGACTGTTAGCGGGAGGCACACCTACAATGGGCAGCTCTTC; CDR3: CASSWTVSGRHTYNGQLF
D: -; V: TRBV7-8; length: 16; size: -; J: TRBJ2-3; DNA: TGTGCCAGCAGCACAGGTGGGCTTTCTAGCAGAGATACGCAGTATTTT; CDR3: CASSTGGLSSRDTQYF
D: -; V: TRBV6-1; length: 15; size: many; J: TRBJ2-1; DNA: TGTGCCAGCAGTGAAAAGGACGGGGCCCCCAATGAGCAGTTCTTC; CDR3: CASSEKDGAPNEQFF
D: -; V: TRBV11-2; length: 16; size: medium-sized; J: TRBJ2-2; DNA: TGTGCCAGCAGCTCTCAAGCGGCTTCCAACACCGGGGAGCTGTTTTTT; CDR3: CASSSQAASNTGELFF
D: -; V: TRBV12-3/TRBV12-4; length: 13; size: -; J: TRBJ2-1; DNA: TGTGCCAGCAGTTCCGCCAGGACGGATGAGCAGTCCTTC; CDR3: CASSSARTDEQSF
D: TRBD1; V: TRBV6-1; length: 14; size: -; J: TRBJ1-5; DNA: TGTGCCAGCTCAGGGGGAGGTTTCAATCAGCCCCACCATTTT; CDR3: CASSGGGFNQPHHF
D: TRBD2; V: TRBV11-2; length: 18; size: -; J: TRBJ2-7; DNA: TGTGCCAGCAGCATACTGGCGGGAGCCCCTCAACTTTTCTACGAGCAGTACTTC; CDR3: CASSILAGAPQLFYEQYF
D: TRBD1; V: TRBV6-5; length: 15; size: many; J: TRBJ2-4; DNA: TGTGCCAGCAGTTATGGTCAGGGGGCGAGAAACATTCAGTACTTC; CDR3: CASSYGQGARNIQYF
D: TRBD2; V: TRBV12-3/TRBV12-4; length: 15; size: -; J: TRBJ2-5; DNA: TGTGCTAGCAGTCGACTAGCGGGAGAGTGGGAGATCCAGTACTTC; CDR3: CASSRLAGEWEIQYF
D: TRBD2; V: TRBV11-2; length: 14; size: -; J: TRBJ2-3; DNA: TGTGCCAGCAGCCTCAGGACTAGCACATATATGCAGTATTTT; CDR3: CASSLRTSTYMQYF
D: -; V: TRBV28; length: 15; size: -; J: TRBJ2-1; DNA: TGTGCCAGCGGTCCGCGGAAGCGAACGGAAAATGAGCAGTTCTTC; CDR3: CASGPRKRTENEQFF
D: -; V: TRBV28; length: 13; size: -; J: TRBJ1-5; DNA: TGTGCCAGCAGTTTGGACAAGAATCGGCCCCAGCATTTT; CDR3: CASSLDKNRPQHF
D: -; V: TRBV7-9; length: 15; size: -; J: TRBJ2-1; DNA: TGTGCCAGCAGCTTAGTGGCTAGAGGGAGTATCTCGCAGTTCTTC; CDR3: CASSLVARGSISQFF
D: TRBD1; V: TRBV5-6; length: 14; size: -; J: TRBJ2-3; DNA: TGCGCCAGCGGTCGCCGACAGGGTGGTAATACGCAATATTTT; CDR3: CASGRRQGGNTQYF
D: -; V: TRBV12-3/TRBV12-4; length: 13; size: many; J: TRBJ2-2; DNA: TGTGCCAGCAGGGAAATAAACACCGGGGAGCTGTTTTTT; CDR3: CASREINTGELFF
D: TRBD1; V: TRBV19; length: 14; size: -; J: TRBJ1-2; DNA: TGTGCCAGTAGTCCCACGGGACAGAAGCATGGCTACACCTTC; CDR3: CASSPTGQKHGYTF
D: -; V: TRBV11-2; length: 14; size: -; J: TRBJ2-1; DNA: TGTACCGGCAGTCAGGACTCGAGGTATAGGGAGCAGTTCTTC; CDR3: CTGSQDSRYREQFF
D: TRBD2; V: TRBV11-1; length: 15; size: once; J: TRBJ2-5; DNA: TGTGCCAGCAGCTCACGACTAGCGACAAAAGAGACCCAGTACTTC; CDR3: CASSSRLATKETQYF
D: -; V: TRBV28; length: 12; size: once; J: TRBJ2-2; DNA: TGTGCCAACACTCGGTTAACCGGGGAGCTGTTTTTT; CDR3: CANTRLTGELFF
D: -; V: TRBV11-2; length: 13; size: -; J: TRBJ2-5; DNA: TGTGTCAGCAGCTTACGAGGTCTGGAGATCCAGTACTTC; CDR3: CVSSLRGLEIQYF
D: TRBD2; V: TRBV7-8; length: 16; size: -; J: TRBJ2-1; DNA: TGTGCCAGCAGCACCTGGGGGACTAGCGGGAGTGATGAGCAGTTCTTC; CDR3: CASSTWGTSGSDEQFF
D: -; V: TRBV12-3/TRBV12-4; length: 16; size: many; J: TRBJ1-3; DNA: TGTGCCAGCAGACCGAGCGGTAGGGAGGCGGGAAACACCATATATTTT; CDR3: CASRPSGREAGNTIYF
D: -; V: TRBV19; length: 12; size: -; J: TRBJ2-1; DNA: TGTGCCAGTAGTATGGCACCTAATGAGCAGTTCTTC; CDR3: CASSMAPNEQFF
D: TRBD1; V: TRBV12-3/TRBV12-4; length: 13; size: many; J: TRBJ1-2; DNA: TGTGCCAGCAGCGCAGGGACAGACTATGGCTACACCTTC; CDR3: CASSAGTDYGYTF
D: -; V: TRBV12-5; length: 14; size: -; J: TRBJ2-1; DNA: TGTGCTAGTGGTTTGGCCCGAACTAGTTTTGAGCAGTTCTTC; CDR3: CASGLARTSFEQFF
D: -; V: TRBV2; length: 14; size: few; J: TRBJ1-1; DNA: TGTGCCAGCAGTGTTCTGGGACTGAACACTGAAGCTTTCTTT; CDR3: CASSVLGLNTEAFF
D: -; V: TRBV4-1; length: 16; size: many; J: TRBJ2-1; DNA: TGCGCCAGCAGCCAAGATAGTCGGGGCGGGTACAATGAGCAGTTCTTC; CDR3: CASSQDSRGGYNEQFF
D: TRBD2; V: TRBV5-1; length: 18; size: -; J: TRBJ2-1; DNA: TGCGCCAGCAGCTTGTTTGGACTAGCGGGAGTAGGGGGCGATGAGCAGTTCTTC; CDR3: CASSLFGLAGVGGDEQFF